The 29 T cell receptor beta chains reported below all come from one sample, sequenced in a study of T cell responses to AZD1222 COVID-19 vaccine. Method: immunoSEQ multiplex PCR; TCRdb's copy keeps in-frame clones and lacks some. Altogether approximately 140,000 clones are present, 93% being singletons, with the ten largest covering 5% to 5.5%. Sequenced material: peripheral blood, taken on day 0 of AZD1222 vaccination. These receptors originate from an adult in good health.

V gene TRBV7-2 combines with J gene TRBJ2-1; 7 bases match TRBD1. The trim removed 1 base at V and 4 bases at J, leaving 4 bases unmatched. Germline lookup yields CDR1 SGHTA and CDR2 FQGNSA. There are 15 residues in the CDR3. CDR3 loop: CASSLGTDRYNEQFF. The CDR3 nucleotides are TGTGCCAGCAGCTTAGGTACGGACAGGTACAATGAGCAGTTCTTC.

The gene calls are TRBV7-2 and TRBJ1-6; D call uncertain. Germline assignment: CDR1 SGHTA and CDR2 FQGNSA. Deletions cut 5 bases from V and 11 bases from J, with 13 bases between. This CDR3 has 13 residues. CDR3 protein: CASSDTDGTPLHF. The CDR3 DNA sequence: TGTGCCAGCAGCGACACGGACGGGACACCCCTCCACTTT.

This chain joins TRBV5-5 and TRBJ2-5, with TRBD1 matching 9 bases. The length of the CDR3 is 15 residues. Germline V gives CDR1 SGHKS, CDR2 YYEKEE (reference sequence). J gave up 5 bases and V 4 bases, and 9 bases lay outside the gene matches. CDR3 region: CASSDRDRAEETQYF. In DNA, the CDR3 is TGTGCCAGCAGCGATCGGGACAGGGCGGAGGAGACCCAGTACTTC. The variable domain in full, with the rest retrieved from reference TRBV5-5 and TRBJ2-5, is DAGVTQSPTHLIKTRGQQVTLRCSPISGHKSVSWYQQVLGQGPQFIFQYYEKEERGRGNFPDRFSARQFPNYSSELNVNALLLGDSALYLCASSDRDRAEETQYFGPGTRLLVL.

V gene TRBV4-3 combines with J gene TRBJ2-1, with TRBD2 matching 7 bases. V lost 1 base to trimming and J lost 6 bases; unmatched junction nucleotides: 6. The CDR3 has 15 amino acids. The germline gives CDR1 LGHNA, CDR2 YSLEER. CDR3 residues: CASSQAGGRFNEQFF. CDR3 coding DNA: TGCGCCAGCAGCCAAGCGGGGGGACGGTTCAATGAGCAGTTCTTC.

The V gene is TRBV6-1, the J gene TRBJ1-5; 12 bases are a match to TRBD1. Trimming removed 3 bases from V and 7 bases from J; junction bases left unmatched: 10. There are 17 residues in the CDR3. Germline V gives CDR1 MNHNS, CDR2 SASEGT. The CDR3 sequence: CASSDWGQGAGGQPQHF. Here the CDR3 DNA reads TGTGCCAGCAGTGACTGGGGACAGGGGGCTGGAGGACAGCCCCAGCATTTT.

The CDR3 DNA sequence: TGTGCCAGCGGGCCGGGATACAGGTTGACTAGCGGGAGGGCCGGGGAGCTGTTTTTT. It yields the protein CASGPGYRLTSGRAGELFF. This chain connects TRBV21-1 to TRBJ2-2; TRBD2, the D gene given by the table, was not confirmed from the DNA. TRBV21-1 is a known pseudogene. CDR3 size: 19 residues.

This CDR3 reads CASSYSRTGDYEQYF. In DNA, the CDR3 is TGTGCCAGCAGTTACTCCCGGACAGGCGACTACGAGCAGTACTTC. The rearrangement links TRBV6-5 to TRBJ2-7; 7 bases are shared with TRBD1. V gave up 0 bases and J gave up 3 bases; unmatched junction bases: 5. The germline V gene encodes CDR1 MNHEY and CDR2 SVGAGI. The length of the CDR3 is 15 residues.

The chain uses TRBV12-3 or TRBV12-4 and TRBJ1-1; D not resolved. With 6 bases removed from V and 0 bases from J, the gap between germline ends came to 8 bases. This CDR3 contains 13 residues. The CDR3 protein is CASSPLMNTEAFF. CDR3 nucleotide sequence: TGTGCCAGCAGCCCCCTTATGAACACTGAAGCTTTCTTT.

The chain carries TRBV7-9 and TRBJ2-7; a weak D match, TRBD2 (6 bases). CDR3 length: 15 amino acids. Between the trimmed V and J ends, which lost 1 base and 0 bases, there was a span of 10 bases. Germline lookup yields CDR1 SEHNR and CDR2 FQNEAQ (reference sequence). The CDR3 region has the DNA TGTGCCAGCAGCTTAGTGGGGGGACGCTCCTACGAGCAGTACTTC. This translates into CASSLVGGRSYEQYF.

Turning to this clone: The sample carries other DNA sequences with the same CDR3. This chain uses TRBV5-5 with TRBJ2-3; the match to TRBD2 covers 7 bases. CDR3 length: 14 amino acids. J gave up 1 base and V 3 bases, and 2 bases lay outside the gene matches. Germline V gene lookup returns CDR1 SGHKS and CDR2 YYEKEE (reference sequence). The CDR3 nucleotides read TGTGCCAGCAGCTCCAGCGGGGGCACAGATACGCAGTATTTT. Translating it yields CASSSSGGTDTQYF. The full variable domain, its missing parts supplied by reference TRBV5-5 and TRBJ2-3, is DAGVTQSPTHLIKTRGQQVTLRCSPISGHKSVSWYQQVLGQGPQFIFQYYEKEERGRGNFPDRFSARQFPNYSSELNVNALLLGDSALYLCASSSSGGTDTQYFGPGTRLTVL.

The chain couples TRBV19 to TRBJ2-7, with TRBD2 matching over 14 bases. The CDR3 loop spans 18 amino acids. Losses at the gene ends were 3 bases for V and 7 bases for J; bases not matched to a gene: 14. Germline V gene data show CDR1 as LNHDA and CDR2 as SQIVND (reference sequence). CDR3 region: CASSMGTSGRPGAGEQYF. The CDR3, as DNA: TGTGCCAGTAGTATGGGGACTAGCGGGAGACCCGGGGCAGGAGAGCAGTACTTC. Full variable domain (remainder filled in from reference TRBV19 and TRBJ2-7): DGGITQSPKYLFRKEGQNVTLSCEQNLNHDAMYWYRQDPGQGLRLIYYSQIVNDFQKGDIAEGYSVSREKKESFPLTVTSAQKNPTAFYLCASSMGTSGRPGAGEQYFGPGTRLTVT.

The genes are TRBV28 and TRBJ2-7; maybe TRBD1 (5 bases). This CDR3 has 11 residues. Trimming left V 3 bases short and J 6 bases short, with 6 bases between. Per germline, CDR1 MDHEN and CDR2 SYDVKM. The CDR3 protein is CASSLQGEQYF. The CDR3 DNA reads as TGTGCCAGCAGTTTGCAGGGCGAGCAGTACTTC.

The V call is TRBV27, the J call TRBJ2-1; the D gene is possibly TRBD2 (7 bases). CDR3 length: 13 residues. Trimming shortened V by 7 bases and J by 4 bases, and 11 bases separated the two germline ends. Germline CDR1 reads MNHEY; CDR2 reads SMNVEV (reference sequence). Written as DNA, the CDR3 is TGTGCCAGCACTAGGGGGGGTTACAATGAGCAGTTCTTC. It specifies CASTRGGYNEQFF.

DNA of the CDR3: TGTGCCAGCGCATACGGGGCCCCCCTATCCTACGAGCAGTACTTC. Residues: CASAYGAPLSYEQYF. The chain employs TRBV18 and TRBJ2-7; D is possibly TRBD1 or TRBD2 (5 bases each). Germline CDR1 is KGHSH and CDR2 is LQKENI. V dropped 8 bases and J dropped 1 base, with 18 bases sitting between them. There are 15 residues in the CDR3.

V usage is TRBV28 and J usage is TRBJ1-1; D may be TRBD1 (6 bases). From germline, CDR1 is MDHEN and CDR2 SYDVKM. The length of the CDR3 is 18 residues. Trimming removed 5 bases from V and 1 base from J, with 23 bases in between. The CDR3 spells CASSPPGTPGRGNTEAFF. The DNA of the CDR3 is TGTGCCAGCAGTCCGCCTGGGACACCGGGACGGGGGAACACTGAAGCTTTCTTT.

V gene TRBV5-8 combines with J gene TRBJ1-2; no reliable D call. The CDR3 runs 13 residues. V was cut by 0 bases and J by 4 bases, with 7 bases left in between. CDR1 SGHTS and CDR2 YDEGEE come from the germline V gene. CDR3 DNA sequence: TGTGCCAGCAGCTTGGGGCAGTTCTATGGCTACACCTTC. It codes for CASSLGQFYGYTF.

V gene TRBV7-2 combines with J gene TRBJ2-3, with D maybe TRBD2 (5 bases). The germline V gene encodes CDR1 SGHTA and CDR2 FQGNSA. V gave up 1 base and J gave up 0 bases, with 8 bases separating them. The CDR3 totals 15 residues. The DNA for the CDR3 is TGTGCCAGCAGCTTAGTTCGGGGAAGCACAGATACGCAGTATTTT. Amino acid sequence: CASSLVRGSTDTQYF.

This clone has just one count. V gene TRBV19 combines with J gene TRBJ1-2; 9 bases are shared with TRBD1. Germline CDR1 reads LNHDA; CDR2 reads SQIVND (reference sequence). The V and J ends lost 6 bases and 5 bases, in that order; junction bases with no gene match: 4. This CDR3 region has 13 residues. The CDR3 coding sequence is TGTGCCAGTAGGAATGACAGGGGGTATGGCTACACCTTC. This gives the protein CASRNDRGYGYTF.

This clone appeared a few times. The rearrangement joins TRBV3-1 (or the pseudogene TRBV3-2) to TRBJ2-7, with D perhaps matching TRBD1 (6 bases). The V gene's germline CDR1 is LGHDT and CDR2 YNNKEL (reference sequence). The ends were cut back, 7 bases at V and 4 bases at J, with 17 bases in the middle. The CDR3 extends over 14 amino acids. As DNA, the CDR3 is TGTGCCAGCACCTCTGGGGGCGGGTTATACGAGCAGTACTTC. This gives the protein CASTSGGGLYEQYF.

V gene TRBV10-3 combines with J gene TRBJ2-3; 10 bases map to TRBD1. The trim removed 4 bases at V and 4 bases at J, leaving 5 bases unmatched. The CDR3 sequence is 15 residues long. Germline CDR1 and CDR2: ENHRY and SYGVKD. The CDR3 region is CAISGTGGLPDTQYF. The CDR3 coding sequence is TGTGCCATCAGTGGGACAGGGGGTCTCCCAGATACGCAGTATTTT.

V usage is TRBV15 and J usage is TRBJ2-1, with 7 bases fitting TRBD2. V shed 1 base, J shed 3 bases, and the junction held 6 bases outside the gene matches. The CDR3 runs 16 residues. CDR1 and CDR2 (germline): LNHNV, YYDKDF (reference sequence). The chain's CDR3 is CATSRGGRGFYNEQFF. As DNA, the CDR3 is TGTGCCACCAGCAGAGGAGGGCGGGGGTTCTACAATGAGCAGTTCTTC.

CDR3 region: CASSLANTVWNSPLHF. CDR3 nucleotides: TGTGCCAGCAGCTTGGCCAACACAGTATGGAATTCACCCCTCCACTTT. This sequence joins TRBV5-5 and TRBJ1-6; D unclear. The germline CDR1 and CDR2 sequences are SGHKS and YYEKEE (reference sequence). The CDR3 has 16 residues. V was trimmed by 0 bases and J by 7 bases, leaving 14 bases between them.

V gene TRBV6-6 combines with J gene TRBJ2-5; no reliable D call. The CDR3 runs to 13 residues. V shed 6 bases and J shed 3 bases, with 11 bases lying between them. The germline V gene has CDR1 MNHNY and CDR2 SVGAGI (reference sequence). This CDR3 is CASREGIEETQYF. Here the CDR3 DNA reads TGTGCCAGCAGAGAAGGGATCGAAGAGACCCAGTACTTC.

The rearrangement links TRBV9 to TRBJ2-2, with 8 positions matching TRBD2. There are 17 residues in the CDR3. J was trimmed by 6 bases and V by 3 bases; bases with no gene match: 13. The V gene's germline CDR1 is SGDLS and CDR2 YYNGEE. The CDR3 here is CASSDLGVAGSAGELFF. In DNA form, the CDR3 reads TGTGCCAGCAGCGACCTGGGAGTAGCGGGATCAGCCGGGGAGCTGTTTTTT.

As to this clone: The germline gene is not matched at one end of the junction; a read error may be the cause. The chain joins TRBV4-1 to TRBJ1-2, with a possible D match to TRBD1 (6 bases). From germline, CDR1 is MGHRA and CDR2 YSYEKL. This CDR3 contains 14 residues. The CDR3 nucleotides are TGCGCCAGCAACCAAGCTGGGACAACGACAGGCTACACCTTC. Amino acid sequence: CASNQAGTTTGYTF.

The chain combines TRBV18 with TRBJ2-1; D uncertain. Germline V gene sequence: CDR1 KGHSH, CDR2 LQKENI. CDR3 length: 12 residues. V was trimmed by 6 bases and J by 5 bases, leaving 8 bases between them. CDR3 protein: CASSGENNEQFF. The DNA of the CDR3 is TGTGCCAGCTCGGGCGAGAACAATGAGCAGTTCTTC.

The genes are TRBV10-3 and TRBJ2-3; 14 bases fit TRBD2. The V and J ends lost 6 bases and 3 bases, in that order; junction bases with no gene match: 5. Germline-derived CDR1 and CDR2 are ENHRY and SYGVKD. This CDR3 is built from 16 residues. CDR3 bases: TGTGCCATCAGCAGCGGACTAGCGGGGGGAACAGATACGCAGTATTTT. Amino acid sequence: CAISSGLAGGTDTQYF.

This clone was detected only once. J is TRBJ1-4 and V is TRBV5-1; weak D call: TRBD1 (6 bases). The CDR3 sequence is 15 residues long. V was clipped by 1 base and J by 8 bases, with 15 bases between them. The germline CDR1 and CDR2 sequences are SGHRS and YFSETQ. The CDR3 nucleotides read TGCGCCAGCAGCTTGACGGCGTCAGGGGAGGAAAAACTGTTTTTT. This codes for CASSLTASGEEKLFF. Combining the CDR3 with reference TRBV5-1 and TRBJ1-4 gives the whole variable domain KAGVTQTPRYLIKTRGQQVTLSCSPISGHRSVSWYQQTPGQGLQFLFEYFSETQRNKGNFPGRFSGRQFSNSRSEMNVSTLELGDSALYLCASSLTASGEEKLFFGSGTQLSVL.

The V call is TRBV19, the J call TRBJ1-1; D remains unclear. Trimming took 1 base from V and 8 from J, leaving 11 bases between them. CDR3 length: 13 residues. Germline CDR1 and CDR2: LNHDA and SQIVND (reference sequence). The chain's CDR3 is CASSIVGWAEAFF. The CDR3 nucleotides read TGTGCCAGTAGTATAGTTGGTTGGGCGGAAGCTTTCTTT.